The 25 T cell receptor beta chains given below trace back to one sample, sequenced in a study of T cells in tumors and immune-related adverse events. Profiled with immunoSEQ multiplex PCR; TCRdb holds only in-frame clones, not every one. This table has 10,000 or so clones, under 95% appearing once. The specimen was lymph node tissue, collected from a patient treated with anti-PD-1 therapy. These receptors all come from a female donor with metastatic renal cell carcinoma.

The genes are TRBV11-1 and TRBJ1-1, with D tentatively TRBD1 (6 bases). The CDR3 has 15 amino acids. In germline, CDR1 is SGHAT, CDR2 FQDESV (reference sequence). Trimming pared 4 bases from V and 0 bases from J, leaving 12 bases between. CDR3 DNA: TGTGCCAGCAGCTCAGCGGGACACCTGAACACTGAAGCTTTCTTT. Amino acid sequence: CASSSAGHLNTEAFF.

In its sample, this clone was seen a few times. The J gene is TRBJ1-1, the V gene TRBV4-2, with 7 positions matching TRBD1. Germline V gives CDR1 LGHNA, CDR2 YNFKEQ. V was pared by 1 base and J by 1 base, with 3 bases of the junction left unmatched. The CDR3 sequence is 15 residues long. The CDR3: CASSQGQGGNTEAFF. CDR3 in DNA: TGTGCCAGCAGCCAAGGACAGGGAGGGAACACTGAAGCTTTCTTT.

V and J are TRBV11-2 and TRBJ1-1; the D is unclear. Trimming left V 5 bases short and J 4 bases short, with 11 bases between. CDR1 SGHAT and CDR2 FQNNGV come from the germline V gene. There are 13 residues in the CDR3. As DNA, the CDR3 is TGTGCCAGCAGCCTATATTCCTCCACTGAAGCTTTCTTT. Translated: CASSLYSSTEAFF.

The V and J genes are TRBV12-5 and TRBJ2-7; D is uncertain. V lost 3 bases and J lost 0, with 12 bases in between. CDR1 is LGHNT, CDR2 FRNRAP, per germline. CDR3 length: 15 amino acids. CDR3 DNA: TGTGCTAGTGGTTTTCAGACCCCCGGCTCCTACGAGCAGTACTTC. It translates to CASGFQTPGSYEQYF. Complete variable domain (other parts from reference TRBV12-5 and TRBJ2-7): DARVTQTPRHKVTEMGQEVTMRCQPILGHNTVFWYRQTMMQGLELLAYFRNRAPLDDSGMPKDRFSAEMPDATLATLKIQPSEPRDSAVYFCASGFQTPGSYEQYFGPGTRLTVT.

V is TRBV6-5 and J is TRBJ1-6; 7 nucleotides line up with TRBD1. Germline values: CDR1 MNHEY, CDR2 SVGAGI. The length of the CDR3 is 13 residues. J lost 5 bases, V lost 6 bases, and 1 base had no gene match. CDR3 sequence reads: CASRGQNNSPLHF. The CDR3 DNA is TGTGCCAGCAGGGGACAGAATAATTCACCCCTCCACTTT.

J is TRBJ1-2 and V is TRBV4-1; 7 positions match TRBD1. The CDR3 extends over 16 amino acids. Germline lookup yields CDR1 MGHRA and CDR2 YSYEKL. With 3 bases clipped from V and 4 bases from J, the junction kept 11 bases outside the gene matches. DNA of the CDR3: TGCGCCAGCAGCCAGGCCCAGGGACAGCCGACCTATGGCTACACCTTC. Translating it yields CASSQAQGQPTYGYTF.

This chain joins TRBV4-1 and TRBJ2-2; tentatively, D is TRBD1 (6 bases). The germline CDR1 and CDR2 sequences are MGHRA and YSYEKL. The CDR3 is 15 residues long. V was shortened by 6 bases and J by 4 bases, with 15 bases between the two germline ends. The CDR3 is CASSQGLSGTGELFF. The CDR3 DNA is TGCGCCAGCAGTCAGGGGCTATCGGGCACCGGGGAGCTGTTTTTT.

The chain uses TRBV13 and TRBJ2-3; possible D gene TRBD1, 5 bases. This CDR3 comprises 16 residues. Looked up from germline, CDR1 is PRHDT and CDR2 is FYEKMQ (reference sequence). Trimming stripped 5 bases from V and 2 bases from J, with 17 bases between. DNA of the CDR3: TGTGCCAGCAGCCCCCAGGGCAGCCGCTTCACAGATACGCAGTATTTT. Amino acids: CASSPQGSRFTDTQYF.

The J gene is TRBJ2-7, the V gene TRBV5-1; possible D gene TRBD2, 5 bases. CDR1 and CDR2 from the germline V gene are SGHRS and YFSETQ. The V and J ends lost 7 bases and 1 base respectively, with 12 bases between them. The CDR3 contains 13 residues. CDR3 residues: CASGTSDSYEQYF. The CDR3 DNA is TGCGCCAGCGGAACTAGTGATTCCTACGAGCAGTACTTC.

This rearrangement joins TRBV19 to TRBJ2-3, with 12 bases matching TRBD2. This CDR3 comprises 14 residues. Germline loops: CDR1 LNHDA, CDR2 SQIVND (reference sequence). Unmatched junction bases numbered 1, after V lost 9 bases and J lost 0 bases. CDR3 nucleotide sequence: TGTGCCAGCACTAGCGGGAGGAGCACAGATACGCAGTATTTT. Translated: CASTSGRSTDTQYF. The variable domain in full, completed from reference TRBV19 and TRBJ2-3, reads DGGITQSPKYLFRKEGQNVTLSCEQNLNHDAMYWYRQDPGQGLRLIYYSQIVNDFQKGDIAEGYSVSREKKESFPLTVTSAQKNPTAFYLCASTSGRSTDTQYFGPGTRLTVL.

J is TRBJ1-2 and V is TRBV7-9; no clear D gene. The germline CDR1 and CDR2 sequences are SEHNR and FQNEAQ (reference sequence). The CDR3 runs 17 residues. V lost 8 bases, J lost 5 bases, and 27 bases lay in between. The CDR3 loop reads CASAPSTAPPQEYGYTF. CDR3 coding DNA: TGTGCCAGCGCCCCAAGCACGGCACCACCCCAGGAGTATGGCTACACCTTC.

The V and J genes are TRBV6-1 and TRBJ2-5; D is undetermined. CDR3 length equals 13 residues. Germline CDR1 is MNHNS and CDR2 is SASEGT. Trimming removed 7 bases at V and 1 base at J, with 10 bases between. CDR3 DNA sequence: TGTGCCAGCACCTCGACGGCCCAAGAGACCCAGTACTTC. Protein sequence: CASTSTAQETQYF.

The J gene is TRBJ1-2, the V gene TRBV4-2; a weak D match, TRBD1 (5 bases). Trimming took 0 bases from V and 3 from J, leaving 17 bases between them. The CDR3 is 17 residues long. The germline CDR1 and CDR2 sequences are LGHNA and YNFKEQ. CDR3 amino acids: CASSQDLAGRGDYGYTF. The CDR3, as DNA: TGTGCCAGCAGCCAAGATTTGGCGGGGCGCGGCGACTATGGCTACACCTTC.

The chain links TRBV11-3 to TRBJ2-5; D is undetermined. Trimming pared 4 bases from V and 1 base from J, leaving 10 bases between. Germline CDR1 and CDR2: SGHNT and YENEEA. The CDR3 covers 14 residues. CDR3 amino acids: CASSSRQIQETQYF. DNA for the CDR3: TGTGCCAGCAGCTCGAGACAAATCCAAGAGACCCAGTACTTC.

The chain uses TRBV6-1 and TRBJ1-2; D ambiguous. CDR1 and CDR2 from the germline V gene are MNHNS and SASEGT. This CDR3 contains 15 residues. The ends were cut back, 1 base at V and 0 bases at J, with 9 bases in the middle. The CDR3 loop reads CASSEGAVTNYGYTF. The CDR3 nucleotides are TGTGCCAGCAGTGAAGGGGCAGTTACTAACTATGGCTACACCTTC.

The CDR3 spells CASSLQGRTEAFF. CDR3 DNA: TGTGCCAGCAGCCTACAGGGGCGGACTGAAGCTTTCTTT. The chain recombines TRBV11-2 with TRBJ1-1; 7 bases are a match to TRBD1. Germline V gene lookup returns CDR1 SGHAT and CDR2 FQNNGV. This CDR3 is 13 amino acids long. The ends lost 5 bases at V and 5 bases at J; junction bases unmatched: 5.

This clone was found once. The rearrangement links TRBV9 to TRBJ2-3, with 11 bases identical to TRBD2. The ends lost 3 bases at V and 4 bases at J; junction bases unmatched: 10. Looked up from germline, CDR1 is SGDLS and CDR2 is YYNGEE. This CDR3 region has 17 residues. The CDR3 loop reads CASSASHGTSGPDTQYF. The DNA for the CDR3 is TGTGCCAGCAGCGCCTCTCACGGGACTAGCGGACCAGATACGCAGTATTTT.

The V gene is TRBV6-6, the J gene TRBJ2-7; no definite D call. The germline V gene has CDR1 MNHNY and CDR2 SVGAGI (reference sequence). The CDR3 has 11 residues. V lost 1 base to trimming and J lost 8 bases, with 6 bases between them. CDR3 region: CASSYFGKQYF. In DNA form, the CDR3 reads TGTGCCAGCAGTTACTTTGGGAAGCAGTACTTC.

V is TRBV28 and J is TRBJ1-3; 7 nucleotides align to TRBD1. V lost 5 bases to trimming and J lost 7 bases; unmatched junction nucleotides: 2. This CDR3 spans 12 amino acids. The V gene's germline CDR1 is MDHEN and CDR2 SYDVKM. CDR3 residues: CASSPGGNTIYF. The CDR3 DNA is TGTGCCAGCAGTCCAGGGGGGAACACCATATATTTT.

This clone showed up just once. The chain recombines TRBV5-4 with TRBJ1-2; D remains unclear. Germline V lookup: CDR1 SGHNT, CDR2 YYREEE (reference sequence). The CDR3 is 13 residues long. The germline V and J ends were trimmed by 0 bases and 4 bases, with 7 bases remaining between them. CDR3 sequence: CASSLAQPYGYTF. In nucleotides, the CDR3 is TGTGCCAGCAGCTTGGCGCAGCCCTATGGCTACACCTTC.

This chain uses TRBV30 with TRBJ2-1, with D possibly matching TRBD2 (6 bases). Germline loops: CDR1 GTSNPN, CDR2 SVGIG (reference sequence). Trimming pared 4 bases from V and 4 bases from J, leaving 20 bases between. There are 16 residues in the CDR3. Written as DNA, the CDR3 is TGTGCCTGGAAGGCCTGGGCTAGCGAAGCTTACAATGAGCAGTTCTTC. It specifies CAWKAWASEAYNEQFF.

This chain joins TRBV6-1 and TRBJ1-2, with D possibly being TRBD1 (5 bases). This CDR3 has 14 amino acids. Trimming took off 8 bases at V and 1 base at J, with 14 bases between the two ends. Germline CDR1 reads MNHNS; CDR2 reads SASEGT. Here the CDR3 reads CASGGSWVNYGYTF. In nucleotides, the CDR3 is TGTGCCAGCGGGGGTTCGTGGGTTAACTATGGCTACACCTTC.

This chain links TRBV6-5 with TRBJ1-5; TRBD1 matches 9 bases. Trimming at V came to 5 bases and at J to 7 bases, leaving 9 bases not matched to a gene. This CDR3 has 15 amino acids. Germline lookup yields CDR1 MNHEY and CDR2 SVGAGI. In DNA form, the CDR3 reads TGTGCCAGCAGTCCAGGACAGGGGTGGGGGCAGCCCCAGCATTTT. Translated: CASSPGQGWGQPQHF.

The chain combines TRBV6-6 with TRBJ1-2; tentative D call: TRBD1 (6 bases). The CDR3 runs to 12 residues. V gave up 6 bases and J gave up 8 bases, with 13 bases separating them. Germline values: CDR1 MNHNY, CDR2 SVGAGI (reference sequence). CDR3 DNA sequence: TGTGCCAGCAGACCGGGGGGCGGGGGCTACACCTTC. Its translation is CASRPGGGGYTF.

The chain couples TRBV2 to TRBJ1-1, with D perhaps TRBD1 (6 bases). In germline, CDR1 is SNHLY, CDR2 FYNNEI. The CDR3 extends over 14 amino acids. The ends were cut back, 0 bases at V and 10 bases at J, with 15 bases in the middle. The CDR3 nucleotides are TGTGCCAGCAGTGAAGCTGAGACAGGTCGAAGAGCTTTCTTT. Its protein is CASSEAETGRRAFF.